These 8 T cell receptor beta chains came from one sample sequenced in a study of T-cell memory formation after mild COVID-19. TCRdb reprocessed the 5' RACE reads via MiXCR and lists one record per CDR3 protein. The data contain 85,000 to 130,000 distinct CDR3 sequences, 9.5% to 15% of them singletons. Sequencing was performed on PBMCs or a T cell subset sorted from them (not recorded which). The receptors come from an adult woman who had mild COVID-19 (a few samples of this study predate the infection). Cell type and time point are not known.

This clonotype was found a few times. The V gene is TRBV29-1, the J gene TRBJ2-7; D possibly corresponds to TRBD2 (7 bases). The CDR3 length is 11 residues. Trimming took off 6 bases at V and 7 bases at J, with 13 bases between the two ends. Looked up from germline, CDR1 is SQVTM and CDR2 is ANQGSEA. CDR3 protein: CSVRGGGEQYF. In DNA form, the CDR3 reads TGCAGCGTCAGGGGCGGGGGTGAGCAGTACTTC.

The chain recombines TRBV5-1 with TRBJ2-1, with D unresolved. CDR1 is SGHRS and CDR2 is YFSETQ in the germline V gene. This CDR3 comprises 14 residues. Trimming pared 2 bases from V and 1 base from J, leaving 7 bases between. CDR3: CASSFRPSYNEQFF. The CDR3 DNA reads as TGCGCCAGCAGCTTTAGGCCATCCTACAATGAGCAGTTCTTC.

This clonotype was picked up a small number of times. The CDR3 nucleotides are TGCGCCAGCAGCTTAAGGGGACGACAGTCCTACAATGAGCAGTTCTTC. This sequence encodes CASSLRGRQSYNEQFF. The chain recombines TRBV5-1 with TRBJ2-1, with D perhaps given as TRBD1 or TRBD2 (5 bases each). This CDR3 has 16 residues. The V gene lost 2 bases and the J gene lost 1 base, with 13 bases spanning the gap. CDR1 is SGHRS, CDR2 YFSETQ, per germline.

The CDR3 spells CASSPTAPGTGSYNEQFF. CDR3 sequence (DNA): TGTGCCAGCAGCCCAACGGCTCCCGGGACAGGGTCCTACAATGAGCAGTTCTTC. The chain recombines TRBV7-9 with TRBJ2-1; the match to TRBD1 covers 9 bases. The CDR3 sequence is 18 residues long. The germline gives CDR1 SEHNR, CDR2 FQNEAQ (reference sequence). J lost 1 base, V lost 5 bases, and 12 bases had no gene match.

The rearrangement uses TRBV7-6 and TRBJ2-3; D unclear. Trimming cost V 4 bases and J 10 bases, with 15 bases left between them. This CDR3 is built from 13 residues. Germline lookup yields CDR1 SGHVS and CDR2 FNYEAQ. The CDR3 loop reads CASSSQSPGAQYF. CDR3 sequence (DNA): TGTGCCAGCAGCTCCCAGTCCCCCGGTGCGCAGTATTTT.

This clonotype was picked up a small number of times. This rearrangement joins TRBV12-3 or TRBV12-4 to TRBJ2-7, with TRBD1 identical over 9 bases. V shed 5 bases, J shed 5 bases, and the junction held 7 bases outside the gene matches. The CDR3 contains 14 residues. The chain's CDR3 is CASSPGTGTDEQYF. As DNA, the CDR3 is TGTGCCAGCAGTCCCGGGACAGGGACCGACGAGCAGTACTTC.

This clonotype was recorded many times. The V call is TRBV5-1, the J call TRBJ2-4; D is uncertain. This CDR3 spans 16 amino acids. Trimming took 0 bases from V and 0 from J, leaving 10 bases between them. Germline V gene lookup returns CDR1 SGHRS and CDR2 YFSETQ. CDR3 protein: CASSLEQPTAKNIQYF. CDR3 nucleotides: TGCGCCAGCAGCTTGGAACAGCCTACAGCCAAAAACATTCAGTACTTC.

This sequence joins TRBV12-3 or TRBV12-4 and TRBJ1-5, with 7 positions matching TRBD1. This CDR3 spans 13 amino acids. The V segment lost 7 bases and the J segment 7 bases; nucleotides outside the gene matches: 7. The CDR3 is CASTLQGRQPQHF. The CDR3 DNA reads TGTGCCAGCACACTACAGGGGCGACAGCCCCAGCATTTT.